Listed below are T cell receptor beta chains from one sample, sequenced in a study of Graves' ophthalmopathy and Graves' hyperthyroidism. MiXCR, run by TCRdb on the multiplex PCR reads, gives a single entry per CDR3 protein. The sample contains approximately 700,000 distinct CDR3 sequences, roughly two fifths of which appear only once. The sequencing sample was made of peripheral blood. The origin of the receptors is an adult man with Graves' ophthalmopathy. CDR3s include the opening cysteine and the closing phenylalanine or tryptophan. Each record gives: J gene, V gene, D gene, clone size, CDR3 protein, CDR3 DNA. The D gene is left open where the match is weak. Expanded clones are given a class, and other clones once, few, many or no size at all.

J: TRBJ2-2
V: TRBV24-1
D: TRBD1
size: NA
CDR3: CASSESGTGGTGELFF
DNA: TGTGCCAGCAGTGAATCCGGGACAGGGGGAACCGGGGAGCTGTTTTTT

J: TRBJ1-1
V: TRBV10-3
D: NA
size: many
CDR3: CAISETGSNTEAFF
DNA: TGTGCCATCAGTGAGACAGGGTCGAACACTGAAGCTTTCTTT

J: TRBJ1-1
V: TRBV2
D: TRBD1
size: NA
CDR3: CASSHRGAGTNTEAFF
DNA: TGTGCCAGCAGCCACAGGGGAGCAGGGACGAACACTGAAGCTTTCTTT

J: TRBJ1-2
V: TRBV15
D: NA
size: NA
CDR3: CASSPGREANYGYTF
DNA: TGTGCCAGCAGCCCGGGACGGGAAGCTAACTATGGCTACACCTTC

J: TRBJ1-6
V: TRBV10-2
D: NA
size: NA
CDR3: CASSDPLKKPPHSPLHF
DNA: TGCGCCAGCAGTGACCCCCTGAAAAAACCACCACATTCACCCCTCCACTTT

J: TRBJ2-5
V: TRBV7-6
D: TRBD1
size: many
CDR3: CASSGSEGTGETQYF
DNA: TGTGCCAGCAGCGGCAGTGAGGGGACAGGCGAGACCCAGTACTTC

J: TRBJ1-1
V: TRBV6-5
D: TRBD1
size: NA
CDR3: CASSEGGLNTEAFF
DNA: TGTGCCAGCAGTGAAGGGGGCTTGAACACTGAAGCTTTCTTT

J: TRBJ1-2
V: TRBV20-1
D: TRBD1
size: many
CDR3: CSARQDRDYGYTF
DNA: TGCAGTGCTAGGCAGGACAGGGACTATGGCTACACCTTC

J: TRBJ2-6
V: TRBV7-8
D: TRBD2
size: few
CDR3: CASSSRLAGANVLTF
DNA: TGTGCCAGCAGCTCGAGACTAGCGGGGGCTAACGTCCTGACTTTC

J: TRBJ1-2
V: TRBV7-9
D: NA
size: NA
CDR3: CASSKGPNYGYTF
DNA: TGTGCCAGCAGCAAGGGGCCGAACTATGGCTACACCTTC

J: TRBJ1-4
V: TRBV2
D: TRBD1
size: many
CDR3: CASLGTDNEKLFF
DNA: TGTGCCAGCCTGGGGACAGATAATGAAAAACTGTTTTTT

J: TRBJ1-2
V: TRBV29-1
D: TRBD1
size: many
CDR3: CSAADRGDGYTF
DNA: TGCAGCGCCGCGGACAGGGGGGATGGCTACACCTTC

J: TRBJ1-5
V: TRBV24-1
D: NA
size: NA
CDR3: CATSDPGTPNQPQHF
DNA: TGTGCCACCAGTGACCCAGGGACACCTAATCAGCCCCAGCATTTT

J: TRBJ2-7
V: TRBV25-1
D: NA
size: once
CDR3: CASRPRGMIEQYF
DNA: TGTGCCAGCAGACCTAGGGGGATGATCGAGCAGTACTTC

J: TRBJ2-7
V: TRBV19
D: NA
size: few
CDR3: CAWGMATEQYF
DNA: TGTGCCTGGGGCATGGCCACCGAGCAGTACTTC

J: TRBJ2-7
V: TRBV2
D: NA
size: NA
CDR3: CASSRGGAQYF
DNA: TGTGCCAGCAGTCGAGGAGGGGCGCAGTACTTC

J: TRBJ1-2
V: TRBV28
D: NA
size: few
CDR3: CASSLNRGYTF
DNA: TGTGCCAGCAGTTTAAACCGAGGCTACACCTTC

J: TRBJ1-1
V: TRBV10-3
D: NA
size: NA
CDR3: CAISPGTAYTEAFF
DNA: TGTGCCATCAGCCCCGGGACCGCATACACTGAAGCTTTCTTT

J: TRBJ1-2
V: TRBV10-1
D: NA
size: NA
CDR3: CASSGVRQAYYGYTF
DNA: TGCGCCAGCAGTGGGGTTCGACAGGCCTACTATGGCTACACCTTC

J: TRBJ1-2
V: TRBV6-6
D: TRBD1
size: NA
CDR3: CASSYTRTGGVHGYTF
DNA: TGTGCCAGCAGTTACACCCGGACAGGGGGCGTCCATGGCTACACCTTC

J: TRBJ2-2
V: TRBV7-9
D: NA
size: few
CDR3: CASSQGDQNTGELFF
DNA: TGCGCCAGCAGCCAAGGGGACCAGAACACCGGGGAGCTGTTTTTT

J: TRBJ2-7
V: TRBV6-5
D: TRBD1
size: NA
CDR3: CASSPTGGHYEQYF
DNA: TGTGCCAGCAGTCCGACAGGGGGACACTACGAGCAGTACTTC

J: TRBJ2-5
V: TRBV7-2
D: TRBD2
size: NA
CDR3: CASRLAGEGETRYF
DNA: TGTGCCAGCAGGCTAGCGGGAGAGGGGGAGACCCGGTACTTC

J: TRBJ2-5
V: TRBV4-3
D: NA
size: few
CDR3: CASSPYAGREETQYF
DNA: TGCGCCAGCAGCCCCTACGCCGGGAGAGAAGAGACCCAGTACTTC

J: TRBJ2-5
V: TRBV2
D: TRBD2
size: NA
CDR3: CASSGTSGSQTQYF
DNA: TGTGCCAGCAGTGGGACTAGCGGCAGTCAGACCCAGTACTTC

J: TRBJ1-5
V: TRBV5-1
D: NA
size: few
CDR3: CASSLDGMGNQPQHF
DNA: TGCGCCAGCAGCTTGGACGGGATGGGCAATCAGCCCCAGCATTTT

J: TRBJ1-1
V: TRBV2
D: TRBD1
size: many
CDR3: CASSGDRVETEAFF
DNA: TGTGCCAGCAGCGGAGACAGGGTGGAGACTGAAGCTTTCTTT

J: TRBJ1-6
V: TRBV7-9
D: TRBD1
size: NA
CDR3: CASSRGQGEGSPLHF
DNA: TGTGCCAGCAGCAGGGGACAGGGGGAAGGTTCACCCCTCCACTTT

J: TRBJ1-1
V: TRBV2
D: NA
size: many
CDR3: CASSTRDGWGTEAFF
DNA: TGTGCCAGCAGCACACGGGACGGGTGGGGCACTGAAGCTTTCTTT

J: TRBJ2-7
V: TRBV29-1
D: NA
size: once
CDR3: CSVEEEDYEQYF
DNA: TGCAGCGTTGAAGAGGAGGACTACGAGCAGTACTTC

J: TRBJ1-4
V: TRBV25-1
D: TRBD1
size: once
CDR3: CASSEDRSVEKLFF
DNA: TGTGCCAGCAGTGAGGACAGGTCCGTGGAAAAACTGTTTTTT

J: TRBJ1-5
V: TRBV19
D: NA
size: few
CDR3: CASSQNDGSNQPQHF
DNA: TGTGCCAGTAGTCAAAACGACGGAAGCAATCAGCCCCAGCATTTT

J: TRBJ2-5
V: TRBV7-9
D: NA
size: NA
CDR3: CASSTDGAHQETQYF
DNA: TGTGCCAGCAGCACCGATGGGGCACACCAAGAGACCCAGTACTTC

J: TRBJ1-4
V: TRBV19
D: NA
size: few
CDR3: CASTLGRGRTEKLFF
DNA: TGTGCCAGTACCCTGGGGAGAGGGCGGACTGAAAAACTGTTTTTT

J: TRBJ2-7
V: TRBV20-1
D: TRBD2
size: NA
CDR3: CSARFSGGPSYEQYF
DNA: TGCAGTGCTAGATTTAGCGGGGGCCCTTCCTACGAGCAGTACTTC

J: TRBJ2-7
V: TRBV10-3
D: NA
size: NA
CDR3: CAISEDGTNSYEQYF
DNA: TGTGCCATCAGTGAGGACGGGACAAACTCCTACGAGCAGTACTTC

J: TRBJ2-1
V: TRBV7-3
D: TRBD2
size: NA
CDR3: CASSRGTSGIGEQFF
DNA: TGTGCCAGCAGCCGCGGGACTAGCGGGATAGGTGAGCAGTTCTTC

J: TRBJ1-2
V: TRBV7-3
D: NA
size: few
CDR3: CASSPTPGSGGGYTF
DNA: TGTGCCAGCAGCCCTACACCGGGGTCAGGTGGAGGCTACACCTTC

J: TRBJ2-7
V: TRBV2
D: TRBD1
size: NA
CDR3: CAGSEKIPGQVSYEQYF
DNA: TGTGCCGGCAGTGAAAAGATCCCGGGACAGGTTTCTTACGAGCAGTACTTC

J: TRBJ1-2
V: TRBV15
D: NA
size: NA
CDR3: CATSRETRGRGYTF
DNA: TGTGCCACCAGCAGAGAAACTCGGGGGCGCGGCTACACCTTC

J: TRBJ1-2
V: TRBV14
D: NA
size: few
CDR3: CASSGTGRYGYTF
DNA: TGTGCCAGCAGTGGAACAGGGCGCTATGGCTACACCTTC

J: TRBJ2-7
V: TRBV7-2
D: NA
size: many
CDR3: CASSLESGDIYEQYF
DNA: TGTGCCAGCAGCTTAGAGTCAGGGGACATCTACGAGCAGTACTTC

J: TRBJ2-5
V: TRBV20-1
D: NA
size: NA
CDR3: CSAWGGHNQPQYF
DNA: TGCAGTGCGTGGGGGGGGCACAATCAGCCCCAGTACTTC

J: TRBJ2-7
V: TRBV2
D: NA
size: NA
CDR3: CASSEPGVTYEQYF
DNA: TGTGCCAGCAGTGAACCGGGCGTAACCTACGAGCAGTACTTC

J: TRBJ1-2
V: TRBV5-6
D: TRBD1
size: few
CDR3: CASSETTGDGYTF
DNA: TGTGCCAGCAGCGAAACGACAGGGGACGGCTACACCTTC

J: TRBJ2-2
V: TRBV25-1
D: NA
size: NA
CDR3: CASSYLQRLQNTGELFF
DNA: TGTGCCAGCAGTTATCTTCAGAGACTGCAGAACACCGGGGAGCTGTTTTTT

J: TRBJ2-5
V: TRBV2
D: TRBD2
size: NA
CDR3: CASRREEWRGETQYF
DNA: TGTGCCAGCAGACGGGAGGAATGGAGAGGGGAGACCCAGTACTTC

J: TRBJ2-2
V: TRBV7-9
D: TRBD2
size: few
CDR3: CASARGVPGELFF
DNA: TGTGCCAGCGCCCGGGGGGTCCCCGGGGAGCTGTTTTTT

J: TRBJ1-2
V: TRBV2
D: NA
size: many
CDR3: CASSPGRGDFNGYTF
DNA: TGTGCCAGCAGTCCAGGCCGGGGGGACTTTAATGGCTACACCTTC

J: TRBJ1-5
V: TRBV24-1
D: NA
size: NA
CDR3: CASSYSGGSRRNQPQHF
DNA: TGTGCCAGCAGTTACTCTGGCGGCAGCCGGCGGAATCAGCCCCAGCATTTT